The 6 T cell receptor beta chains below were found in one sample sequenced in a study of blood T cell repertoires in COVID-19. Repertoires were generated with immunoSEQ multiplex PCR, while TCRdb's copy carries only in-frame clones and drops some. Counted here are fewer than 70,000 clones, about 81% occurring once; the ten biggest clones make up approximately 12%. The sequencing input was peripheral blood. These receptors originate from a human donor in a cohort sampled during active COVID-19.

The J gene is TRBJ2-7, the V gene TRBV6-5; D is perhaps TRBD2 (5 bases). Trimming cost V 2 bases and J 0 bases, with 8 bases left between them. Germline CDR1 MNHEY, CDR2 SVGAGI. The CDR3 is 14 amino acids. Here the CDR3 DNA reads TGTGCCAGCAGTTACGGACGGGACTCCTACGAGCAGTACTTC. Its translation is CASSYGRDSYEQYF.

The chain couples TRBV6-6 to TRBJ2-5, with D perhaps TRBD1 (5 bases). The CDR3 sequence is 14 residues long. The ends were cut back, 0 bases at V and 5 bases at J, with 10 bases in the middle. Germline CDR1 and CDR2: MNHNY and SVGAGI (reference sequence). As DNA, the CDR3 is TGTGCCAGCAGTTACTCGTTGGCAGGGGAGACCCAGTACTTC. Translating it yields CASSYSLAGETQYF.

The CDR3 region is CASSLAGIETQYF. CDR3 in DNA: TGTGCCAGCAGCTTGGCAGGGATTGAGACCCAGTACTTC. The genes are TRBV5-8 and TRBJ2-5, with a tentative D call TRBD1 (5 bases). This CDR3 has 13 amino acids. From germline, CDR1 is SGHTS and CDR2 YDEGEE. V was cut by 0 bases and J by 5 bases, with 8 bases left in between.

The V and J genes are TRBV4-1 and TRBJ2-1, with TRBD2 identical over 7 bases. From germline, CDR1 is MGHRA and CDR2 YSYEKL. The CDR3 sequence is 16 residues long. J lost 9 bases, V lost 4 bases, and 15 bases had no gene match. The CDR3 loop reads CASSRHFSGTPREQFF. CDR3 bases: TGCGCCAGCAGCCGGCACTTCAGCGGGACCCCTCGTGAGCAGTTCTTC.

The rearrangement uses TRBV6-6 and TRBJ1-1, with 9 bases identical to TRBD1. The CDR3 consists of 15 residues. V lost 6 bases and J lost 0; bases outside the gene matches: 5. Germline V gives CDR1 MNHNY, CDR2 SVGAGI (reference sequence). CDR3 residues: CASSPGQGMNTEAFF. The CDR3 DNA is TGTGCCAGCAGCCCCGGACAGGGGATGAACACTGAAGCTTTCTTT.

The DNA of the CDR3 is TGCGCCAGCAGCCAAACGGCCTTCGGACAGGTGAACACTGAAGCTTTCTTT. Protein product: CASSQTAFGQVNTEAFF. The chain is built from TRBV4-1 and TRBJ1-1; 7 bases map to TRBD1. The CDR3 has 17 amino acids. With 2 bases clipped from V and 0 bases from J, the junction kept 9 bases outside the gene matches. Germline V gene lookup returns CDR1 MGHRA and CDR2 YSYEKL.